This T cell receptor beta chain originates from a study of T cells after yellow fever vaccination. Regarding this clonotype: The antigen remains undetermined.

General study findings and limits: Researchers cautioned that FACS-sorted repertoires could harbor abundant clonotypes contaminating from the bulk population. Clones from primary vaccination mostly reappeared after the booster (around 96% CD4, around 90% CD8).

CDR3 length equals 14 residues. With 7 bases removed from V and 3 bases from J, the gap between germline ends came to 13 bases. CDR1 and CDR2 (germline): SEHNR, FQNEAQ (reference sequence). 5'RACE template switching generated TCR cDNA, adding a universal primer site and UMIs. TCRdb re-called the 5' RACE reads through MiXCR, storing one row per CDR3 protein. The sample shows 510,000 or so distinct CDR3 sequences, roughly a fifth of them seen only once. The sequence was collected from a man aged 25 to 40 who received the YFV17D yellow fever vaccine. The chain uses TRBV7-9 and TRBJ1-5; unclear D gene. The specimen was PBMCs, collected 15 days after the yellow fever booster vaccination. CDR3 sequence: CASTRREDNQPQHF. The CDR3 bases are TGTGCCAGCACCCGCCGGGAGGACAATCAGCCCCAGCATTTT.